This T cell receptor (beta chain) was observed in a study of cytomegalovirus exposure and HLA in healthy donors. The wider study: Findings of an earlier analysis included some 120 million unique TCR beta sequences from 200 million or so T cells. General study results and limits: In a later analysis, TCR beta V- and J-gene trimming was associated with a missense DCLRE1C variant.

Germline assignment: CDR1 MDHEN and CDR2 SYDVKM. Trimming stripped 6 bases from V and 5 bases from J, with 19 bases between. CDR3 size: 15 residues. With 60 Vbeta and 13 Jbeta primers, the PCR was carried out. Profiled with immunoSEQ multiplex PCR; TCRdb holds only in-frame clones, not every one. The sample has over 100,000 clones, about 76% seen once. On this clone itself: Its antigen is undetermined.

The sample comprised PBMCs. This sequence originates from a man younger than 40 in good health and CMV-seropositive. The chain links TRBV28 to TRBJ1-1; perhaps TRBD1 as D (6 bases). The CDR3 DNA sequence: TGTGCCAGCAGGGATTTACAGGGCGTCGGGACTGAAGCTTTCTTT. This translates into CASRDLQGVGTEAFF.